Below are 30 T cell receptor beta chains sequenced from a single sample in a study of blood T cell repertoires in COVID-19. Assay: immunoSEQ multiplex PCR; the TCRdb copy retains only in-frame clones and omits some. This table has over 200,000 clones, nearly 90% appearing once. The sample was PBMCs or T cells enriched from blood (not recorded which). All receptors derive from a young man who had recovered from COVID-19.

This clone was seen a handful of times. V and J are TRBV7-2 and TRBJ2-7, with D unclear. CDR1 SGHTA and CDR2 FQGNSA come from the germline V gene. V was cut by 8 bases and J by 7 bases, with 21 bases left in between. CDR3 length: 14 residues. Written as DNA, the CDR3 is TGTGCCAGCGCCCTCCTAGTTCCGACCCGAGAGCAGTACTTC. It specifies CASALLVPTREQYF.

The rearrangement uses TRBV4-1 and TRBJ1-2, with D possibly TRBD1 on 5 matching bases. Trimming stripped 1 base from V and 4 bases from J, with 10 bases between. CDR1 is MGHRA, CDR2 YSYEKL, per germline. This CDR3 is 14 amino acids long. In DNA form, the CDR3 reads TGCGCCAGCAGCCAAGGACAGAACCCCTATGGCTACACCTTC. Protein: CASSQGQNPYGYTF.

This clone appeared a single time. The chain couples TRBV5-1 to TRBJ2-1; TRBD1 is a possible D gene (6 bases). CDR1 SGHRS and CDR2 YFSETQ come from the germline V gene. The CDR3 covers 14 residues. V dropped 2 bases and J dropped 6 bases, with 12 bases sitting between them. In DNA, the CDR3 is TGCGCCAGCAGCTTTGGGCAGGGGACCAATGAGCAGTTCTTC. It specifies CASSFGQGTNEQFF.

The J gene is TRBJ1-1, the V gene TRBV10-1; TRBD1 agrees at 8 bases. The germline gives CDR1 WNHNN, CDR2 SYGVQD (reference sequence). There are 18 residues in the CDR3. The ends lost 0 bases at V and 4 bases at J; junction bases unmatched: 13. The CDR3 region is CASSESRTGKIAFTEAFF. In DNA, the CDR3 is TGCGCCAGCAGTGAGTCGAGGACAGGGAAGATCGCCTTCACTGAAGCTTTCTTT.

The J gene is TRBJ1-3, the V gene TRBV29-1; no reliable D call. The V gene's germline CDR1 is SQVTM and CDR2 ANQGSEA. CDR3 length: 15 residues. The V end lost 4 bases, the J end lost 2 bases, and 15 bases lay between the germline ends. The CDR3 nucleotides read TGCAGCGTTGGGCCGGGTGACGGGACTGGAAACACCATATATTTT. It is translated as CSVGPGDGTGNTIYF.

The table lists this clone with a count of one. CDR3 nucleotide sequence: TGTGCCAGCAGCCGAGTTCTCTTAGCCCAGCATTTT. Its protein product is CASSRVLLAQHF. This chain connects TRBV12-3 or TRBV12-4 to TRBJ1-5; D is undetermined. V was pared by 6 bases and J by 11 bases, with 14 bases between. This CDR3 spans 12 amino acids.

This sequence joins TRBV30 and TRBJ1-5, with 9 positions matching TRBD1. Germline CDR1 reads GTSNPN; CDR2 reads SVGIG (reference sequence). J gave up 6 bases and V 5 bases, and 11 bases lay outside the gene matches. This CDR3 contains 15 residues. CDR3 nucleotides: TGTGCCTGGCTCCCGGGACAGGGTTCTAGTCAGCCCCAGCATTTT. As protein: CAWLPGQGSSQPQHF.

This clone was seen a handful of times. J is TRBJ2-7 and V is TRBV6-5; 7 bases are a match to TRBD2. Germline CDR1 MNHEY, CDR2 SVGAGI. The CDR3 is 14 amino acids. Unmatched junction bases numbered 10, after V lost 5 bases and J lost 6 bases. Here the CDR3 reads CASSTGTIPREQYF. CDR3 DNA sequence: TGTGCCAGCAGTACCGGGACTATCCCCCGCGAGCAGTACTTC.

This chain links TRBV30 with TRBJ1-1; perhaps TRBD1 as D (5 bases). This CDR3 comprises 13 residues. Germline V gene lookup returns CDR1 GTSNPN and CDR2 SVGIG (reference sequence). CDR3 loop: CASRVPWGGEAFF. The CDR3, as DNA: TGTGCAAGCCGAGTCCCCTGGGGGGGGGAAGCTTTCTTT. Based on the CDR3 plus reference TRBV30 and TRBJ1-1, the full variable domain is SQTIHQWPATLVQPVGSPLSLECTVEGTSNPNLYWYRQAAGRGLQLLFYSVGIGQISSEVPQNLSASRPQDRQFILSSKKLLLSDSGFYLCASRVPWGGEAFFGQGTRLTVV.

This chain connects TRBV9 to TRBJ1-6; 9 bases map to TRBD1. The V segment lost 0 bases and the J segment 7 bases; nucleotides outside the gene matches: 2. The CDR3 is 15 amino acids. CDR1 is SGDLS, CDR2 YYNGEE, per germline. CDR3 loop: CASSVGTGVNSPLHF. CDR3 bases: TGTGCCAGCAGCGTAGGGACAGGGGTGAATTCACCCCTCCACTTT.

The chain uses TRBV9 and TRBJ2-3; the match to TRBD2 covers 12 bases. The V and J ends lost 5 bases and 3 bases, in that order; junction bases with no gene match: 10. CDR1 and CDR2 from the germline V gene are SGDLS and YYNGEE. CDR3 size: 17 residues. CDR3 DNA: TGTGCCAGCAGTCTGACTAGCGGGAGCCAAGGAACAGATACGCAGTATTTT. Protein product: CASSLTSGSQGTDTQYF.

V usage is TRBV7-9 and J usage is TRBJ2-7; 7 bases map to TRBD1. The CDR3 is 13 amino acids. Trimming removed 6 bases from V and 4 bases from J; junction bases left unmatched: 6. Germline V gene lookup returns CDR1 SEHNR and CDR2 FQNEAQ (reference sequence). CDR3 coding DNA: TGTGCCAGCAGATTGACAGGGTCATACGAGCAGTACTTC. Residues: CASRLTGSYEQYF.

The rearrangement links TRBV11-2 to TRBJ1-3, with D perhaps TRBD1 (5 bases). This CDR3 is 19 amino acids long. V was cut by 1 base and J by 4 bases, with 23 bases left in between. Looked up from germline, CDR1 is SGHAT and CDR2 is FQNNGV. Here the CDR3 DNA reads TGTGCCAGCAGCTTAGGACAAGGGAACCACCTTAGGGGCGGAAACACCATATATTTT. Its translation: CASSLGQGNHLRGGNTIYF.

V is TRBV30 and J is TRBJ2-3, with D possibly being TRBD2 (7 bases). V was trimmed by 3 bases and J by 0 bases, leaving 10 bases between them. CDR3 size: 14 residues. Germline V gives CDR1 GTSNPN, CDR2 SVGIG (reference sequence). The CDR3 DNA reads TGTGCCTGGAGAAGGGGGGGGAGCACAGATACGCAGTATTTT. Its translation is CAWRRGGSTDTQYF.

The chain carries TRBV11-2 and TRBJ1-1, with D possibly being TRBD1 (5 bases). Per germline, CDR1 SGHAT and CDR2 FQNNGV. V lost 2 bases to trimming and J lost 5 bases, with 12 bases between them. There are 14 residues in the CDR3. In DNA form, the CDR3 reads TGTGCCAGCAGCTTAACAACGGGGGTAACTGAAGCTTTCTTT. This encodes CASSLTTGVTEAFF. Supplemented by reference TRBV11-2 and TRBJ1-1, the full variable domain reads EAGVAQSPRYKIIEKRQSVAFWCNPISGHATLYWYQQILGQGPKLLIQFQNNGVVDDSQLPKDRFSAERLKGVDSTLKIQPAKLEDSAVYLCASSLTTGVTEAFFGQGTRLTVV.

The gene calls are TRBV6-1 and TRBJ1-1; possible D gene TRBD1, 5 bases. Germline loops: CDR1 MNHNS, CDR2 SASEGT. The length of the CDR3 is 11 residues. Trimming took 1 base from V and 10 from J, leaving 7 bases between them. CDR3 nucleotides: TGTGCCAGCAGTGAAGAGCAGGGAGCTTTCTTT. Its translation is CASSEEQGAFF.

The V and J genes are TRBV6-5 and TRBJ1-1; D is undetermined. V lost 6 bases and J lost 0, with 5 bases in between. Germline lookup yields CDR1 MNHEY and CDR2 SVGAGI. The CDR3 is made up of 12 amino acids. Here the CDR3 reads CASRTMNTEAFF. Here the CDR3 DNA reads TGTGCCAGCAGAACAATGAACACTGAAGCTTTCTTT.

This clone was detected once. The gene calls are TRBV5-1 and TRBJ1-1; D is unresolved. In germline, CDR1 is SGHRS, CDR2 YFSETQ. V was cut by 3 bases and J by 10 bases, with 19 bases left in between. This CDR3 region has 14 residues. The CDR3 DNA is TGCGCCAGCAGCTCGGACCCGGGATATTATACAGCTTTCTTT. Residues: CASSSDPGYYTAFF.

Turning to this clone: Additional DNA sequences in this sample encode the identical CDR3. In DNA, the CDR3 is TGTGCCAGCAGACCAGGGGGCAACTATGGCTACACCTTC. It translates to CASRPGGNYGYTF. J is TRBJ1-2 and V is TRBV6-5, with 8 bases matching TRBD1. CDR1 MNHEY and CDR2 SVGAGI come from the germline V gene. The CDR3 covers 13 residues. V dropped 6 bases and J dropped 2; count of bases not matched to a gene: 2.

The rearrangement uses TRBV2 and TRBJ1-3, with D possibly TRBD1 on 6 matching bases. V was trimmed by 5 bases and J by 9 bases, leaving 17 bases between them. CDR3 length: 14 amino acids. The V gene's germline CDR1 is SNHLY and CDR2 FYNNEI. The DNA of the CDR3 is TGTGCCAGCAGTTGGACAGTCGCCGCCTCCACCATATATTTT. The encoded protein is CASSWTVAASTIYF.

This chain connects TRBV5-1 to TRBJ2-5; tentatively, D is TRBD1 (7 bases). The CDR3 consists of 16 residues. The V end was cut by 1 base, the J end by 4 bases, with 17 bases between. Germline loops: CDR1 SGHRS, CDR2 YFSETQ. This CDR3 reads CASSLTGGAGGETQYF. In nucleotides, the CDR3 is TGCGCCAGCAGCTTGACCGGGGGCGCAGGGGGAGAGACCCAGTACTTC.

The rearrangement links TRBV5-1 to TRBJ2-5, with TRBD2 as a possible D gene (6 bases). This CDR3 has 14 amino acids. Trimming removed 6 bases from V and 2 bases from J, with 14 bases in between. The V gene's germline CDR1 is SGHRS and CDR2 YFSETQ. The CDR3 protein is CASTLRGTQETQYF. CDR3 DNA sequence: TGCGCCAGCACCCTTCGCGGGACTCAAGAGACCCAGTACTTC. Full variable domain (missing parts from reference TRBV5-1 and TRBJ2-5): KAGVTQTPRYLIKTRGQQVTLSCSPISGHRSVSWYQQTPGQGLQFLFEYFSETQRNKGNFPGRFSGRQFSNSRSEMNVSTLELGDSALYLCASTLRGTQETQYFGPGTRLLVL.

This clone turned up a few times. The chain couples TRBV28 to TRBJ1-5; D gene uncertain. Between the trimmed V and J ends, which lost 3 bases and 3 bases, there was a span of 9 bases. This CDR3 has 14 residues. Germline values: CDR1 MDHEN, CDR2 SYDVKM. The CDR3 region is CASSFPGSNQPQHF. Written as DNA, the CDR3 is TGTGCCAGCAGTTTCCCCGGGTCCAATCAGCCCCAGCATTTT.

The chain is built from TRBV19 and TRBJ1-2, with a possible D match to TRBD1 (6 bases). The CDR3 extends over 11 amino acids. V was clipped by 10 bases and J by 8 bases, with 14 bases between them. Germline values: CDR1 LNHDA, CDR2 SQIVND (reference sequence). CDR3 in DNA: TGTGCCACCGGGTCAGGGGTCGGCTACACCTTC. Its translation is CATGSGVGYTF. Full variable domain (missing parts from reference TRBV19 and TRBJ1-2): DGGITQSPKYLFRKEGQNVTLSCEQNLNHDAMYWYRQDPGQGLRLIYYSQIVNDFQKGDIAEGYSVSREKKESFPLTVTSAQKNPTAFYLCATGSGVGYTFGSGTRLTVV.

This chain connects TRBV9 to TRBJ2-7; 8 positions agree with TRBD1. V dropped 4 bases and J dropped 4; count of bases not matched to a gene: 4. Germline V lookup: CDR1 SGDLS, CDR2 YYNGEE. CDR3 length: 13 amino acids. The CDR3 sequence is CASSFRQGYEQYF. CDR3 DNA: TGTGCCAGCAGCTTCAGACAGGGGTACGAGCAGTACTTC.

V usage is TRBV15 and J usage is TRBJ1-5, with D maybe TRBD1 (5 bases). Trimming shortened V by 0 bases and J by 6 bases, and 15 bases separated the two germline ends. CDR3 size: 16 residues. Germline assignment: CDR1 LNHNV and CDR2 YYDKDF (reference sequence). CDR3 DNA: TGTGCCACCAGCAGAGATCGCGGGGGAGGCGGTCAGCCCCAGCATTTT. Translating it yields CATSRDRGGGGQPQHF. The full variable domain, with the rest looked up from reference TRBV15 and TRBJ1-5, is DAMVIQNPRYQVTQFGKPVTLSCSQTLNHNVMYWYQQKSSQAPKLLFHYYDKDFNNEADTPDNFQSRRPNTSFCFLDIRSPGLGDTAMYLCATSRDRGGGGQPQHFGDGTRLSIL.

The V gene is TRBV18, the J gene TRBJ2-7; 8 bases agree with TRBD2. The V gene's germline CDR1 is KGHSH and CDR2 LQKENI. This CDR3 spans 16 amino acids. J lost 3 bases, V lost 2 bases, and 9 bases had no gene match. The CDR3 nucleotides read TGTGCCAGCTCACCAAAATTGGCGGGGGGAGTCTACGAGCAGTACTTC. It is translated as CASSPKLAGGVYEQYF. Supplemented by reference TRBV18 and TRBJ2-7, the full variable domain reads NAGVMQNPRHLVRRRGQEARLRCSPMKGHSHVYWYRQLPEEGLKFMVYLQKENIIDESGMPKERFSAEFPKEGPSILRIQQVVRGDSAAYFCASSPKLAGGVYEQYFGPGTRLTVT.

CDR3 DNA sequence: TGTGCCAGCAGTTTAGGGACCGGGGAGGGCTACACCTTC. Amino acids: CASSLGTGEGYTF. The chain couples TRBV12-3 or TRBV12-4 to TRBJ1-2; D uncertain. V gave up 1 base and J gave up 8 bases, with 11 bases separating them. The CDR3 extends over 13 amino acids.

In regard to this clone: At one end, the junction sequence differs from germline, possibly due to a read error. V is TRBV28 and J is TRBJ2-7; possible D gene TRBD1, 6 bases. Germline CDR1 MDHEN, CDR2 SYDVKM. CDR3 length: 12 amino acids. The CDR3 is CASSSGAGPTLF. The CDR3 DNA follows: TGTGCCAGCAGTTCAGGGGCCGGCCCAACCCTCTTC. Complete variable domain (other parts from reference TRBV28 and TRBJ2-7): DVKVTQSSRYLVKRTGEKVFLECVQDMDHENMFWYRQDPGLGLRLIYFSYDVKMKEKGDIPEGYSVSREKKERFSLILESASTNQTSMYLCASSSGAGPTLFGPGTRLTVT.

The chain recombines TRBV7-9 with TRBJ1-3; the D gene is possibly TRBD1 (6 bases). The V end was cut by 5 bases, the J end by 0 bases, with 14 bases between. The length of the CDR3 is 16 residues. Germline V gives CDR1 SEHNR, CDR2 FQNEAQ (reference sequence). The CDR3 reads CASSESGALSGNTIYF. Written as DNA, the CDR3 is TGTGCCAGCAGCGAATCAGGGGCCCTCTCTGGAAACACCATATATTTT.